Sequencing of this T cell receptor beta chain was carried out in a study of T cells after yellow fever vaccination (dated by TCRdb to about 2019). For the wider study: The SMART-Seq v4 Ultra Low Input RNA kit was used to prepare libraries from fractions with low cell numbers. The cohort comprised two healthy male donors, one aged 18 to 29 and one aged 30 to 40 years. Bulk TCR alpha and beta repertoires were sequenced longitudinally to track T-cell clones before and after primary and booster YFV17D yellow fever vaccination. Bulk PBMC replicates and cell subsets were isolated from blood drawn at multiple timepoints before and after both primary and secondary immunization. Paper-wide results and their limitations: After the booster, most of the clones that had expanded following primary vaccination were detected again (almost 98% of CD4 and around 90% of CD8), which suggests that memory was broadly maintained. A small share of clonotypes was detected in both CD4 and CD8 compartments, with the overlap likely arising from convergent recombination. The secondary T-cell response was weaker than the primary response but faster, peaking on day 5 instead of day 15. FACS-sorted repertoires could contain abundant contaminating clonotypes from the bulk population, so computational filtering was required. Only a couple of donors were included in the study, so the extent to which the findings can be generalized is limited.

TCR cDNA was synthesized by 5'RACE template switching, through which a universal primer site and unique molecular identifiers were introduced. Priming for cDNA synthesis came from both the TCR alpha and TCR beta constant segments. Library amplification used two PCR steps, and the second PCR step added sample barcodes and sequencing adapters. Libraries were sequenced on Illumina HiSeq 2500 (2x100 bp) or NovaSeq (2x150 bp). The authors' pipeline ran thus. Demultiplexing of reads and collapsing into UMI consensus sequences were performed with MIGEC, and V(D)J alignment was carried out with MiXCR. Using edgeR on replicate PBMC samples, clonotypes were called vaccine-responding if FDR was below 0.01 and the log2 fold change was above 5 up to day 15. CD4 or CD8 identity was assigned to each bulk clonotype according to whether the clonotype was present at higher abundance in the sequenced CD4 repertoire or the sequenced CD8 repertoire. Using fastp trimming at Q25 and MiXCR clonotype assembly, TCRdb reanalyzed the public sequencing data and kept in-frame beta chains. Here each entry gathers all rows of one CDR3 protein and keeps the most common genes and DNA. The V and J calls were not made by the authors but by TCRdb's processing. This sample gives over 110,000 distinct CDR3 sequences in total; more than 6% of them show up just once. The ten most abundant clones make up approximately 0.78% of the sample.

The CDR3 numbers 16 residues from cysteine through phenylalanine. Solely the CDR3 DNA is kept, with 48 bases framed from the first base. CDR1 and CDR2 are drawn from the germline V gene: SGHDT, YYEEEE. V sheds 4 bases and J sheds 7 bases, leaving 23 bases between their ends. This clonotype has at least ten counts. Its recognized antigen is unknown. The input lacks base qualities; no much larger clone sits a single base away. The treatment or condition label, as the study defines it: live attenuated yellow fever vaccine strain. A standard Ficoll-Paque protocol was used to isolate PBMCs from peripheral blood. CD4 and CD8 T-cell fractions were isolated with Dynabeads CD4 and CD8 positive selection kits. TriZol was used to extract RNA from bulk PBMCs, from CD4 and CD8 fractions, and from dextramer-positive and dextramer-negative fractions.

This specimen consisted of CD4+ T cells sorted from PBMCs, obtained 5 days after the yellow fever booster vaccination. This TCR was recovered from a man aged 25-45 years who received the YFV17D yellow fever vaccine. Rearrangement joined TRBV5-6 to TRBJ1-2; no D gene can be assigned with confidence. Read as DNA, the sequence is TGTGCCAGCAGCCCGAAAACCCCTAGCGCGTCCGGTGGCTACACCTTC. Its protein reads: CASSPKTPSASGGYTF.